Reported below is one T cell receptor beta chain. Its specificity is unknown. The V segment lost 4 bases and the J segment 2 bases; nucleotides outside the gene matches: 10. Looked up from germline, CDR1 is DFQATT and CDR2 is SNEGSKA (reference sequence). CDR3 length equals 15 residues. The data belong to a study of blood T cells in healthy people across ages. Study context: About one barcoded TCR beta cDNA was captured per two T cells.

A second roughly 6 to 12 cycle PCR used barcoded and J-beta primers. The yield of each sample was at least 3 million CDR3-containing paired-end reads. TCRdb reprocessed the 5' RACE reads via MiXCR and lists one record per CDR3 protein. The data contain some 640,000 distinct CDR3 sequences, roughly 50% of them singletons. Study conclusions and caveats: Naive CD4+ cell counts and diversity both ran higher in long-lived than in aged donors.

The J gene is TRBJ2-7, the V gene TRBV20-1; 8 nucleotides agree with TRBD2. The specimen sequenced was blood. This TCR was recovered from a woman aged 55-69 years in good health. In nucleotides, the CDR3 is TGCAGTGCTACTCCCGCAGCGGGAGCCACCTACGAGCAGTACTTC. Translating it yields CSATPAAGATYEQYF.